This T cell receptor beta chain came from a study of blood T cell repertoires in COVID-19. Study as a whole: The study drew acute and convalescent COVID-19 samples from the United States, Italy and Spain. T cells, B-cell-depleted T cells, or PBMCs supplied cDNA or gDNA.

Original handling: Amplified reference gene primers provided the basis for estimating nucleated cell counts. Only in-frame clones appear in the TCRdb table, and some are missing; sequencing was by immunoSEQ multiplex PCR. V and J calls and clone size are given by that table; D and trimming were obtained from the DNA. The sample yields about 310,000 clones, approximately 86% seen once. CDR1 SQVTM and CDR2 ANQGSEA come from the germline V gene. The CDR3 has 12 amino acids. The ends were cut back, 1 base at V and 7 bases at J, with 7 bases in the middle. This rearrangement joins TRBV29-1 to TRBJ1-4; a weak D match, TRBD1 (5 bases). Sequencing was performed on peripheral blood. This sequence originates from a man between 18 and 35 years old with active or convalescent COVID-19. In DNA, the CDR3 is TGCAGCGTTGAAGGCGGGGGTGAAAAACTGTTTTTT. Translation gives CSVEGGGEKLFF.